The 18 T cell receptor beta chains below were found in one sample sequenced in a study of tumor-infiltrating lymphocytes in primary liver carcinoma. From unsorted bulk tissue weighing roughly 19-32 mg, DNA and RNA were co-extracted. Researchers generated TCR beta cDNA from approximately 0.55 ug of total RNA, relying on a constant-region primer. Library construction for TCR beta comprised three nested multiplex PCR rounds performed with slightly modified ARM-PCR. Both of the initial two PCR rounds ran for roughly 10 cycles and employed TRBV1-TRBV30 forward primers alongside a C-beta reverse primer. A single record per CDR3 protein comes from TCRdb applying MiXCR to the multiplex PCR reads. The sample yields 150,000 to 200,000 distinct CDR3 sequences, about 82% seen once. The source material was tumor tissue from primary liver carcinoma. The receptors stem from a middle-aged man with primary liver carcinoma and hepatitis B virus infection.

Comments on this clonotype: An end of the junction does not agree with germline; a read error may underlie this. The chain recombines TRBV5-1 with TRBJ1-2; 10 bases line up with TRBD1. CDR3 length: 16 amino acids. Germline V gene lookup returns CDR1 SGHRS and CDR2 YFSETQ. CDR3 residues: CASSYGDRGRGYGYTF. The CDR3 nucleotides read TGCGCCAGCAGCTACGGAGACAGGGGGCGAGGGTATGGCTACACATTC.

J is TRBJ2-7 and V is TRBV5-4; the D gene could be TRBD1 or TRBD2 (6 bases each). The CDR3 has 17 residues. The germline gives CDR1 SGHNT, CDR2 YYREEE (reference sequence). The germline V and J ends were trimmed by 4 bases and 2 bases, with 22 bases remaining between them. Here the CDR3 reads CASSGGPGTDNTYEQYF. The CDR3 coding sequence is TGTGCCAGCAGCGGGGGGCCGGGGACGGATAACACCTACGAGCAGTACTTC.

Concerning this clonotype itself: The junction departs from germline at one end; a sequencing error may be responsible. The chain joins TRBV7-9 to TRBJ2-2, with TRBD2 as a possible D gene (6 bases). Germline V gene sequence: CDR1 SEHNR, CDR2 FQNEAQ (reference sequence). CDR3 size: 16 residues. The CDR3 DNA reads TGTGCTAGCAGCTTAGTTCTTCAGGGTAGGACCCGGGAGTTGTTTTTT. It specifies CASSLVLQGRTRELFF.

This clonotype was found a few times. This chain links TRBV5-1 with TRBJ2-1; the D gene is possibly TRBD2 (5 bases). The length of the CDR3 is 16 residues. Germline-derived CDR1 and CDR2 are SGHRS and YFSETQ. V was trimmed by 0 bases and J by 0 bases, leaving 10 bases between them. CDR3 bases: TGCGCCAGCAGCTTGGAAGCGGCTAGCTCCTACAATGAGCAGTTCTTC. Protein sequence: CASSLEAASSYNEQFF.

This chain uses TRBV29-1 with TRBJ2-2; tentatively, D is TRBD1 or TRBD2 (5 bases each). The CDR3 is 12 amino acids. Germline V gene lookup returns CDR1 SQVTM and CDR2 ANQGSEA. V was shortened by 8 bases and J by 10 bases, with 17 bases between the two germline ends. CDR3 residues: CSMPEGSVELFF. The CDR3 coding sequence is TGCAGCATGCCTGAGGGGAGCGTGGAGCTGTTTTTT.

In this sample, this clonotype turned up once. Germline and junction disagree at one end, which may indicate a read error. The chain uses TRBV7-9 and TRBJ1-6, with 7 bases fitting TRBD1. The CDR3 sequence is 14 residues long. CDR1 is SEHNR, CDR2 FQNEAQ, per germline (reference sequence). CDR3 coding DNA: TGTGCCAGCAGCTCTCAGGGGGGTAGTTCACCCCTCCATTTT. Translation gives CASSSQGGSSPLHF.

The chain carries TRBV4-2 and TRBJ2-1; D not resolved. Trimming shortened V by 4 bases and J by 6 bases, and 19 bases separated the two germline ends. The CDR3 has 16 residues. In germline, CDR1 is LGHNA, CDR2 YNFKEQ. CDR3 nucleotides: TGTGCCAGCAGCCGACGTACAGATTCAGGTGTCAATGAGCAGTTCTTC. Its translation: CASSRRTDSGVNEQFF.

This clonotype has ten or more counts. The CDR3 bases are TGTGCCAGCAGGCCTGGACAGGGGGGGATCGGGGAGCTGTTTTTT. Translation gives CASRPGQGGIGELFF. This chain connects TRBV7-9 to TRBJ2-2; the match to TRBD1 covers 10 bases. Trimming removed 6 bases from V and 7 bases from J; junction bases left unmatched: 8. This CDR3 is built from 15 residues. Per the germline V gene, CDR1 is SEHNR and CDR2 is FQNEAQ (reference sequence).

To note about this clonotype: At one end the junction does not follow the germline gene, possibly because of a read error. The gene calls are TRBV12-3 or TRBV12-4 and TRBJ2-7, with TRBD2 matching 7 bases. This CDR3 region has 17 residues. CDR3 sequence (DNA): TGTACCAGCAGTTTACGGCTAGCGGAGACCCACTCCTATGAGCAGTATTTC. It codes for CTSSLRLAETHSYEQYF.

This clonotype was detected ten times or more. The chain uses TRBV5-1 and TRBJ1-6; 8 positions agree with TRBD1. Losses at the gene ends were 4 bases for V and 6 bases for J; bases not matched to a gene: 3. This CDR3 is built from 14 residues. CDR1 and CDR2 from the germline V gene are SGHRS and YFSETQ. The CDR3 loop reads CASSIDRGNSPLHF. DNA for the CDR3: TGCGCCAGCAGCATCGACAGGGGTAATTCACCCCTCCACTTT.

Only one count was recorded for this clonotype. Lacking the conserved final phenylalanine or tryptophan, this CDR3 likely reflects a read error. The gene calls are TRBV6-5 and TRBJ1-1; the D is unclear. There are 14 residues in the CDR3. The germline gives CDR1 MNHEY, CDR2 SVGAGI. The CDR3 loop reads CPSRPRGRDTEAFL. CDR3 coding DNA: TGTCCCAGCAGGCCCCGGGGTAGGGACACTGAAGCTTTCTTG.

A note on this clonotype: This clone may be a read error of a much larger clone one base away. V usage is TRBV5-4 and J usage is TRBJ2-7; D not certain. Germline V CDR1 and CDR2: SGHNT, YYREEE (reference sequence). This CDR3 has 15 amino acids. With 3 bases removed from V and 7 bases from J, the gap between germline ends came to 20 bases. The CDR3 region has the DNA TGTGCCAGCAGCTCATCATGGAAGGGCACTTGGGAGCAGTACTTC. Its translation: CASSSSWKGTWEQYF.

Concerning this clonotype: A read error is possible here, since a much larger clone lies one base away. J is TRBJ2-5 and V is TRBV7-9, with D possibly being TRBD1 (5 bases). The length of the CDR3 is 15 residues. With 5 bases removed from V and 0 bases from J, the gap between germline ends came to 13 bases. Per the germline V gene, CDR1 is SEHNR and CDR2 is FQNEAQ (reference sequence). CDR3 coding DNA: TGTGCCAGCAGCCGGGCCATAGGGGACCAAGAGACCCAGTACTTC. Protein product: CASSRAIGDQETQYF. Full variable domain (outside the CDR3, taken from reference TRBV7-9 and TRBJ2-5): DTGVSQNPRHKITKRGQNVTFRCDPISEHNRLYWYRQTLGQGPEFLTYFQNEAQLEKSRLLSDRFSAERPKGSFSTLEIQRTEQGDSAMYLCASSRAIGDQETQYFGPGTRLLVL.

This clonotype was detected once. V usage is TRBV12-3 or TRBV12-4 and J usage is TRBJ1-1, with D perhaps TRBD1 (6 bases). The CDR3 loop spans 15 amino acids. V was trimmed by 6 bases and J by 0 bases, leaving 14 bases between them. Here the CDR3 reads CASRRSGAMNTEAFF. The DNA of the CDR3 is TGTGCCAGCAGGAGATCAGGGGCGATGAACACTGAAGCTTTCTTT.

Concerning this clonotype itself: At one end the junction does not follow the germline gene, possibly because of a read error. The chain has TRBV4-2 and TRBJ1-2; tentatively, D is TRBD1 (5 bases). Germline V gene sequence: CDR1 LGHNA, CDR2 YNFKEQ. The CDR3 loop spans 14 amino acids. CDR3 residues: CASSQDRTGWSYIF. The CDR3 DNA follows: TGTGCCAGCAGCCAAGATCGAACAGGCTGGAGCTACATCTTC.

This clonotype appeared once. At one end the junction does not follow the germline gene, possibly because of a read error. The chain carries TRBV29-1 and TRBJ2-3; D is perhaps TRBD1 (6 bases). The CDR3 sequence is 12 residues long. Per germline, CDR1 SQVTM and CDR2 ANQGSEA. CDR3 DNA sequence: TGCAACGTTGAAGAAGAGACGGGACAATCGTATTTT. Protein product: CNVEEETGQSYF.

The chain recombines TRBV1 with TRBJ2-7; the table's D call TRBD2 went unverified against the DNA. TRBV1 is deemed a pseudogene. The CDR3 is made up of 15 amino acids. CDR3 loop: CTSSHERERHYEQYF. The CDR3 region has the DNA TGCACCAGCAGCCATGAAAGGGAGAGACACTACGAGCAGTACTTC.

About this clonotype itself: Its ends do not fully match the called genes, so a read error is possible. The rearrangement joins TRBV10-2 to TRBJ2-1; D may be TRBD1 (5 bases). The germline gives CDR1 WSHSY, CDR2 SAAADI. The CDR3 length is 12 residues. CDR3 sequence (DNA): TGCGCCAGCAGCAGGGCATACAACGAGCAGTTCTTC. Translating it yields CASSRAYNEQFF.